This entry is about one TCR beta chain. The CDR3 contains 14 residues. The germline V and J ends were trimmed by 3 bases and 0 bases, with 8 bases remaining between them. CDR1 is SNHLY and CDR2 is FYNNEI in the germline V gene. The data belong to a study of cytomegalovirus exposure and HLA in healthy donors. Primers for the PCR totalled 60 Vbeta and 13 Jbeta. Here immunoSEQ multiplex PCR was the method, and the copy in TCRdb shows in-frame clones only, minus some. This sample has over 120,000 clones, with roughly 75% found just once. Specimen: PBMCs. This sequence originates from a female donor in good health and CMV-seronegative. The chain combines TRBV2 with TRBJ1-1; D gene unclear. CDR3 protein: CASSDDILNTEAFF. The CDR3 DNA reads as TGTGCCAGCAGTGATGACATCCTGAACACTGAAGCTTTCTTT.